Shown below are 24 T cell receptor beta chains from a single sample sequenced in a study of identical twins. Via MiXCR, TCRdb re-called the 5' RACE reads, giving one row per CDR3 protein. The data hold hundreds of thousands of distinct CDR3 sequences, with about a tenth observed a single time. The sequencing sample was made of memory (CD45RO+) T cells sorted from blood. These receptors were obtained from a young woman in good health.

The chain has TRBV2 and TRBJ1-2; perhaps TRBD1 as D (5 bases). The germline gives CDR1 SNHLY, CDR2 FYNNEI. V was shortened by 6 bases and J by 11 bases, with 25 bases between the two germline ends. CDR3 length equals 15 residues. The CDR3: CASRGDGASAPGYTF. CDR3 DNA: TGTGCCAGCAGGGGGGACGGGGCGTCGGCCCCAGGATACACCTTC.

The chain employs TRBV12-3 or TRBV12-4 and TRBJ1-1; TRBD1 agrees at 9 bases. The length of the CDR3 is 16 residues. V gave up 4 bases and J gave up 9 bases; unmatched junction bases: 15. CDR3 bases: TGTGCCAGCAGTTCTCAACGGGACAGGGAGGTTTTTCAAGCTTTCTTT. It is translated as CASSSQRDREVFQAFF.

CDR3 protein: CATASHTGELFF. The CDR3 DNA reads TGTGCCACTGCCAGCCACACCGGGGAGCTGTTTTTT. The J gene is TRBJ2-2, the V gene TRBV24-1; D remains ambiguous. The CDR3 length is 12 residues. V gave up 10 bases and J gave up 3 bases, with 8 bases separating them. Germline CDR1 is KGHDR and CDR2 is SFDVKD.

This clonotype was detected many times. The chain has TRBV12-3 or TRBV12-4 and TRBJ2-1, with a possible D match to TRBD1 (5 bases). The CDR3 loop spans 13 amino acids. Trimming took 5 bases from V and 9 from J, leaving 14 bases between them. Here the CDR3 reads CASSLLGVIEQFF. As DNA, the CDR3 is TGTGCCAGCAGTCTCCTAGGGGTTATTGAGCAGTTCTTC.

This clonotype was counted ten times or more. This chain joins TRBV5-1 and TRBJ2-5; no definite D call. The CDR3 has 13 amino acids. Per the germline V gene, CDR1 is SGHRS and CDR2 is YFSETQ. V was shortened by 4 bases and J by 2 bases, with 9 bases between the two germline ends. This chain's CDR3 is CASSQRVQETQYF. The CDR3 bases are TGCGCCAGCAGCCAACGTGTTCAAGAGACCCAGTACTTC.

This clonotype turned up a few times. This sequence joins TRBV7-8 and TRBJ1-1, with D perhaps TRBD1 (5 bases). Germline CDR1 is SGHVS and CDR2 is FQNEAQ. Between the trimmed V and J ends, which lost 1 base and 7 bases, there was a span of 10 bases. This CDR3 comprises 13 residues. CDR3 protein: CASSLEGMGEAFF. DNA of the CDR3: TGTGCCAGCAGCTTAGAGGGGATGGGTGAAGCTTTCTTT.

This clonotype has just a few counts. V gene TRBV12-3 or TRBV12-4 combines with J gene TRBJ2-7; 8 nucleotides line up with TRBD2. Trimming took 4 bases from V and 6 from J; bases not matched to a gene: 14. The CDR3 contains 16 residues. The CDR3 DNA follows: TGTGCCAGCAGTTCACACCCGGGACTAGAGATACCCGAGCAGTACTTC. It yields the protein CASSSHPGLEIPEQYF.

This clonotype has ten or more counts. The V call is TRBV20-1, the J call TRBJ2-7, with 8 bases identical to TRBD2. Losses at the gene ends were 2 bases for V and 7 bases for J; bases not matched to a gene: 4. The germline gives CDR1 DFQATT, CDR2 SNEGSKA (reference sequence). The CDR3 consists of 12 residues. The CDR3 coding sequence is TGCAGTGCTAGAAAGCGGGAGAGTGAGCAGTACTTC. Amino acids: CSARKRESEQYF.

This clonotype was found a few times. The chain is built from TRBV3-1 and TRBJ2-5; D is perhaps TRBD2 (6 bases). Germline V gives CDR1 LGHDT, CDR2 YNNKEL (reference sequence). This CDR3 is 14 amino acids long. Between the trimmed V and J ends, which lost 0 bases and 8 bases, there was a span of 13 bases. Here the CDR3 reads CASSQEEGGGTQYF. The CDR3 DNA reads TGTGCCAGCAGCCAAGAGGAGGGTGGAGGAACCCAGTACTTC.

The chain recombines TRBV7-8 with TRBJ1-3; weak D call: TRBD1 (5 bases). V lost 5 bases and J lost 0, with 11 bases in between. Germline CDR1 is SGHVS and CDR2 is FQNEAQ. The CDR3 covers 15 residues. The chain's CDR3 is CASSLGTNSGNTIYF. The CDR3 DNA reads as TGTGCCAGCAGCCTAGGGACCAACTCTGGAAACACCATATATTTT.

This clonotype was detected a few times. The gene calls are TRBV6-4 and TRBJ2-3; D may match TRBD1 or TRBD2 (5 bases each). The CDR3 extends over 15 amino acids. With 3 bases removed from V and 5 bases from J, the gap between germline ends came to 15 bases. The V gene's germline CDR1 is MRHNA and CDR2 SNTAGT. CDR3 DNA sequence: TGTGCCAGCAGTGAAGTGGCGGGTAGGGGAGATACGCAGTATTTT. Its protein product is CASSEVAGRGDTQYF.

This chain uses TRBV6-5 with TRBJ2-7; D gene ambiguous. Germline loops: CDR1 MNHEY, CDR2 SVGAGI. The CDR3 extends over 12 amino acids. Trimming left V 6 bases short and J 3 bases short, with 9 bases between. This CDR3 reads CASSGSLYEQYF. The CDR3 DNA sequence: TGTGCCAGCAGCGGGTCCCTCTACGAGCAGTACTTC.

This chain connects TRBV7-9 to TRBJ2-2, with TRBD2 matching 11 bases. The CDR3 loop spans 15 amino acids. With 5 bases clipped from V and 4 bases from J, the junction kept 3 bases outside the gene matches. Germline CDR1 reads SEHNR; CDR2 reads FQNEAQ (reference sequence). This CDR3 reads CASSELAGVTGELFF. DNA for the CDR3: TGTGCCAGCAGCGAACTAGCGGGAGTCACCGGGGAGCTGTTTTTT.

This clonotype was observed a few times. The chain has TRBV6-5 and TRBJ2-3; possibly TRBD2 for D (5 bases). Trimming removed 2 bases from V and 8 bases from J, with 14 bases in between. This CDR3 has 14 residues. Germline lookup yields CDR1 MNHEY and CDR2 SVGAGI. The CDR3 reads CASSYAGSAGTQYF. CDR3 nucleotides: TGTGCCAGCAGTTACGCCGGGTCCGCGGGTACGCAGTATTTT.

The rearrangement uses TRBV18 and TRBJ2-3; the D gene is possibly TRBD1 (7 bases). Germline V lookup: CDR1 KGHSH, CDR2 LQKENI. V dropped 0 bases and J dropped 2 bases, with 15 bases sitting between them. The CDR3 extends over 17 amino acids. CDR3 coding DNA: TGTGCCAGCTCACCACCGCGGAGGGGGCTCCCCACAGATACGCAGTATTTT. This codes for CASSPPRRGLPTDTQYF.

The CDR3 DNA follows: TGTGCCAGCAGTGTTTTGGTTGTTCACGGGGAGCAGTTCTTC. Protein product: CASSVLVVHGEQFF. J is TRBJ2-1 and V is TRBV2; no clear D gene. This CDR3 has 14 residues. Per germline, CDR1 SNHLY and CDR2 FYNNEI. Trimming took off 4 bases at V and 10 bases at J, with 17 bases between the two ends.

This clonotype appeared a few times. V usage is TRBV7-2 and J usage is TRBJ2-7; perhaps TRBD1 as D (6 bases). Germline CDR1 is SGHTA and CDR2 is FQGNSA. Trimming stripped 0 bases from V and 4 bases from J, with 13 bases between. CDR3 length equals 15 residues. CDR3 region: CASSLAAMTGYEQYF. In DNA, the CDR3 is TGTGCCAGCAGCTTAGCGGCTATGACAGGTTACGAGCAGTACTTC.

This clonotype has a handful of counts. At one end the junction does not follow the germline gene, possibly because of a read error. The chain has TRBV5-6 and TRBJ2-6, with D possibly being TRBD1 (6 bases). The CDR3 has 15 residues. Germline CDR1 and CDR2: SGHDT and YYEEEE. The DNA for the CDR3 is TGTGCCAGCAGCTTAACAGGGTCTGGGCCCAACGTCCTGACTTTC. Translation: CASSLTGSGPNVLTF.

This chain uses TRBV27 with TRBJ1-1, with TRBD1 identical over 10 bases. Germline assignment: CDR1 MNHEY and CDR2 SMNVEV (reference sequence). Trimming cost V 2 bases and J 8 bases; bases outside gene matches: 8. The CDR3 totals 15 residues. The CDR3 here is CASSLETGGASEAFF. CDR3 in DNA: TGTGCCAGCAGTTTAGAGACAGGGGGCGCTTCGGAAGCTTTCTTT.

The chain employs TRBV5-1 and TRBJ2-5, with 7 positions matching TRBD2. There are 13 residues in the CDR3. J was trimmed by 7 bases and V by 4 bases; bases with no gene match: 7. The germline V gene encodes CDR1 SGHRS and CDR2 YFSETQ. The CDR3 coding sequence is TGCGCCAGCAGCACTTTAACGGGGGGGACCCAGTACTTC. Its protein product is CASSTLTGGTQYF.

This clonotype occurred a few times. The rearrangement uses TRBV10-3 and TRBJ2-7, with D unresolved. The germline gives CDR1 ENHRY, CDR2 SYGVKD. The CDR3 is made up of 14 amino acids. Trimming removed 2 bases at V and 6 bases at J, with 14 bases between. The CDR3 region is CAISEGQVLGEQYF. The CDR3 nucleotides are TGTGCCATCAGTGAGGGGCAGGTATTGGGCGAGCAGTACTTC.

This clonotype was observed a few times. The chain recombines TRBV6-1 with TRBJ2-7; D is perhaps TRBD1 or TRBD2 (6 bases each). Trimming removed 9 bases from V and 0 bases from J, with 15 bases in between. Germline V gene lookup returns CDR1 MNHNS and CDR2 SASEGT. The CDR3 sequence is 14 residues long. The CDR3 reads CASRRGTVSYEQYF. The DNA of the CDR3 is TGTGCCAGTAGGAGGGGGACGGTCTCCTACGAGCAGTACTTC.

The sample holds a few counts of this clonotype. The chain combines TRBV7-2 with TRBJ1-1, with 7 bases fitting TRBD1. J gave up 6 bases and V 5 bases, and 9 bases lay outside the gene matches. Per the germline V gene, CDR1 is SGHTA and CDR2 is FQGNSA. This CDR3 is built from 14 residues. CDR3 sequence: CASSPQGIKSEAFF. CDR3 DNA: TGTGCCAGCAGCCCACAGGGGATTAAGTCTGAAGCTTTCTTT.

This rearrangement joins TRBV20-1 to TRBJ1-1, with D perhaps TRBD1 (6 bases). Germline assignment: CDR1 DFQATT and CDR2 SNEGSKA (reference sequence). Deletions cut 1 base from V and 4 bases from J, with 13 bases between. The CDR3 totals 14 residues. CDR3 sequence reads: CSARGGAHTTEAFF. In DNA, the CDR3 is TGCAGTGCTAGAGGGGGGGCCCACACCACTGAAGCTTTCTTT.